One and the same sample provided the 30 T cell receptor beta chains below, sequenced in a study of siplizumab effects on memory and regulatory T cells. Profiling relied on immunoSEQ multiplex PCR, and the TCRdb table lists in-frame clones only, not all of them. The table has some 100,000 clones, around 92% seen once. Material: Tregs sorted from blood. The receptor source for this set is a human donor in good health.

V is TRBV27 and J is TRBJ1-6; D is unresolved. The CDR3 covers 18 residues. V was clipped by 0 bases and J by 9 bases, with 21 bases between them. CDR1 is MNHEY and CDR2 is SMNVEV in the germline V gene (reference sequence). The CDR3 spells CASSLSGVWGFGASPLHF. The CDR3 coding sequence is TGTGCCAGCAGTTTATCCGGGGTTTGGGGTTTCGGAGCTTCACCCCTCCACTTT.

This clone has just one count. At one of its ends the junction is not consistent with the germline gene, which may arise from a read error. The V gene is TRBV30, the J gene TRBJ2-3; possibly TRBD2 for D (6 bases). CDR1 GTSNPN and CDR2 SVGIG come from the germline V gene (reference sequence). This CDR3 comprises 12 residues. For the CDR3, the DNA is TGCGTGGGAGGAAGGGGCACAGATACGCAGTATTTT. It yields the protein CVGGRGTDTQYF.

V and J are TRBV9 and TRBJ2-6; tentatively, D is TRBD1 (6 bases). The CDR3 has 19 residues. Germline V lookup: CDR1 SGDLS, CDR2 YYNGEE. The V and J ends lost 0 bases and 7 bases respectively, with 23 bases between them. The CDR3 loop is CASSVGLQGSASRANVLTF. CDR3 DNA: TGTGCCAGCAGCGTAGGCTTACAGGGAAGTGCCTCTCGCGCCAACGTCCTGACTTTC.

The chain couples TRBV7-9 to TRBJ2-1; 7 nucleotides align to TRBD1. CDR1 and CDR2 from the germline V gene are SEHNR and FQNEAQ (reference sequence). This CDR3 is 15 amino acids long. Germline trimming cut 5 bases from V and 3 bases from J; bases unmatched to any gene: 7. CDR3 in amino acids: CASSTRTGGYNEQFF. The CDR3 region has the DNA TGTGCCAGCAGCACCCGGACAGGCGGCTACAATGAGCAGTTCTTC.

Concerning this clone itself: The junction differs from germline at one of its ends, possibly a read error. The V and J genes are TRBV5-1 and TRBJ2-3, with 7 nucleotides matching TRBD2. There are 17 residues in the CDR3. The V gene's germline CDR1 is SGHRS and CDR2 YFSETQ. This CDR3 is CAGSSWTGGRLADTQYF. The CDR3 region has the DNA TGCGCCGGCAGCTCTTGGACCGGGGGGAGGTTGGCAGATACGCAGTATTTT.

The V gene is TRBV19, the J gene TRBJ2-2, with TRBD2 matching over 14 bases. V lost 6 bases, J lost 5 bases, and 2 bases stayed unmatched. Germline lookup yields CDR1 LNHDA and CDR2 SQIVND (reference sequence). The CDR3 length is 15 residues. The CDR3 nucleotides are TGTGCCAGTAGGACTAGCGGGGGGGCGACCGGGGAGCTGTTTTTT. It codes for CASRTSGGATGELFF.

The rearrangement uses TRBV2 and TRBJ1-5, with D hard to call. The length of the CDR3 is 12 residues. CDR1 SNHLY and CDR2 FYNNEI come from the germline V gene. The ends were cut back, 6 bases at V and 7 bases at J, with 10 bases in the middle. CDR3 loop: CASSPSRQPQHF. In DNA form, the CDR3 reads TGTGCCAGCAGCCCAAGTAGGCAGCCCCAGCATTTT.

The chain employs TRBV7-9 and TRBJ2-7; D not resolved. CDR3 size: 17 residues. The ends were cut back, 0 bases at V and 0 bases at J, with 15 bases in the middle. Germline V lookup: CDR1 SEHNR, CDR2 FQNEAQ (reference sequence). CDR3 in DNA: TGTGCCAGCAGCTTAGCGATAACGACATTAAGCTCCTACGAGCAGTACTTC. Its translation: CASSLAITTLSSYEQYF.

The chain couples TRBV5-1 to TRBJ1-6, with 10 bases lining up with TRBD1. CDR1 is SGHRS, CDR2 YFSETQ, per germline. Germline trimming cut 6 bases from V and 9 bases from J; bases unmatched to any gene: 12. This CDR3 region has 16 residues. In nucleotides, the CDR3 is TGCGCCAGCACGTATGACACCGGGACAGGGGCTTCACCCCTCCACTTT. This encodes CASTYDTGTGASPLHF.

J is TRBJ1-6 and V is TRBV7-8; TRBD1 matches at 9 bases. V was pared by 7 bases and J by 0 bases, with 10 bases of the junction left unmatched. CDR1 and CDR2 (germline): SGHVS, FQNEAQ. The CDR3 has 18 residues. CDR3 amino acids: CASTQTGQGFSYNSPLHF. The CDR3, as DNA: TGTGCCAGCACCCAAACGGGACAGGGATTCTCCTATAATTCACCCCTCCACTTT.

The chain links TRBV10-3 to TRBJ2-7; no reliable D call. Trimming removed 10 bases at V and 1 base at J, with 8 bases between. CDR1 and CDR2 (germline): ENHRY, SYGVKD. The CDR3 is 11 amino acids. The CDR3 bases are TGTGCCACCTCCGAATCCTACGAGCAGTACTTC. It codes for CATSESYEQYF.

In this sample, this clone turned up once. This rearrangement joins TRBV7-9 to TRBJ2-1; D might be TRBD2 (6 bases). Trimming shortened V by 3 bases and J by 4 bases, and 16 bases separated the two germline ends. CDR3 size: 16 residues. Germline CDR1 reads SEHNR; CDR2 reads FQNEAQ (reference sequence). The CDR3 DNA sequence: TGTGCCAGCAGCTTCTCCCGGACCGCGGGATACAATGAGCAGTTCTTC. Amino acids: CASSFSRTAGYNEQFF. The entire variable domain, with the rest obtained from reference TRBV7-9 and TRBJ2-1, is as follows: DTGVSQNPRHKITKRGQNVTFRCDPISEHNRLYWYRQTLGQGPEFLTYFQNEAQLEKSRLLSDRFSAERPKGSFSTLEIQRTEQGDSAMYLCASSFSRTAGYNEQFFGPGTRLTVL.

J is TRBJ1-5 and V is TRBV5-8; D is unresolved. From germline, CDR1 is SGHTS and CDR2 YDEGEE. V was pared by 2 bases and J by 1 base, with 4 bases between. This CDR3 spans 13 amino acids. CDR3 nucleotides: TGTGCCAGCAGCTTCGAGAGCAATCAGCCCCAGCATTTT. Translating it yields CASSFESNQPQHF. The full variable domain, rest sourced from reference TRBV5-8 and TRBJ1-5, is EAGVTQSPTHLIKTRGQQATLRCSPISGHTSVYWYQQALGLGLQFLLWYDEGEERNRGNFPPRFSGRQFPNYSSELNVNALELEDSALYLCASSFESNQPQHFGDGTRLSIL.

The chain employs TRBV25-1 and TRBJ2-7; 7 nucleotides align to TRBD2. V lost 8 bases to trimming and J lost 3 bases; unmatched junction nucleotides: 4. Germline assignment: CDR1 MGHDK and CDR2 SYGVNS. CDR3 length: 12 residues. The CDR3 is CASGGDGYEQYF. CDR3 DNA sequence: TGTGCCAGCGGGGGGGACGGCTACGAGCAGTACTTC.

The chain couples TRBV5-1 to TRBJ2-3; possibly TRBD2 for D (6 bases). The CDR3 has 13 amino acids. The V end was cut by 6 bases, the J end by 4 bases, with 12 bases between. Germline-derived CDR1 and CDR2 are SGHRS and YFSETQ. The CDR3 protein is CASNGPGADTQYF. CDR3 sequence (DNA): TGCGCCAGCAACGGGCCGGGGGCAGATACGCAGTATTTT.

V usage is TRBV28 and J usage is TRBJ2-3; TRBD2 agrees at 11 bases. Germline V gene sequence: CDR1 MDHEN, CDR2 SYDVKM. The CDR3 is made up of 14 amino acids. V was clipped by 7 bases and J by 2 bases; unmatched bases: 2. As DNA, the CDR3 is TGTGCCAGCAATAGCGGGGGGGCCACAGATACGCAGTATTTT. Translation: CASNSGGATDTQYF.

This CDR3 reads CASSAGPTDTQYF. CDR3 sequence (DNA): TGTGCCAGCAGCGCAGGGCCCACAGATACGCAGTATTTT. The chain is built from TRBV5-4 and TRBJ2-3, with D possibly matching TRBD1 (5 bases). Germline V gene lookup returns CDR1 SGHNT and CDR2 YYREEE (reference sequence). This CDR3 is 13 amino acids long. The ends were cut back, 4 bases at V and 2 bases at J, with 8 bases in the middle.

This sequence joins TRBV29-1 and TRBJ1-4; weak D call: TRBD1 (6 bases). Germline CDR1 reads SQVTM; CDR2 reads ANQGSEA. The CDR3 extends over 11 amino acids. The V end lost 3 bases, the J end lost 10 bases, and 9 bases lay between the germline ends. The CDR3 here is CSVDSGAKLFF. The CDR3 DNA reads as TGCAGCGTTGATTCGGGGGCAAAACTGTTTTTT.

The chain links TRBV19 to TRBJ2-6, with unresolved D. The CDR3 consists of 14 residues. The V end was cut by 4 bases, the J end by 1 base, with 5 bases between. CDR1 and CDR2 (germline): LNHDA, SQIVND (reference sequence). The CDR3 is CASSKRSGANVLTF. Here the CDR3 DNA reads TGTGCCAGTAGTAAAAGGTCTGGGGCCAACGTCCTGACTTTC.

V gene TRBV5-1 combines with J gene TRBJ1-5; 7 bases map to TRBD1. The CDR3 is 14 amino acids. V lost 0 bases to trimming and J lost 6 bases; unmatched junction nucleotides: 3. Per germline, CDR1 SGHRS and CDR2 YFSETQ. CDR3 amino acids: CASSLEGGGQPQHF. Written as DNA, the CDR3 is TGCGCCAGCAGCTTGGAAGGGGGCGGTCAGCCCCAGCATTTT.

The chain uses TRBV2 and TRBJ2-4; no definite D call. Germline CDR1 SNHLY, CDR2 FYNNEI. V was shortened by 6 bases and J by 0 bases, with 18 bases between the two germline ends. This CDR3 is 17 amino acids long. CDR3 residues: CASRLYRTQLAKNIQYF. For the CDR3, the DNA is TGTGCCAGCAGGCTATATCGAACCCAACTAGCCAAAAACATTCAGTACTTC. The full variable domain, with the rest looked up from reference TRBV2 and TRBJ2-4, is EPEVTQTPSHQVTQMGQEVILRCVPISNHLYFYWYRQILGQKVEFLVSFYNNEISEKSEIFDDQFSVERPDGSNFTLKIRSTKLEDSAMYFCASRLYRTQLAKNIQYFGAGTRLSVL.

On this clone: At one end, the junction sequence differs from germline, possibly due to a read error. The chain recombines TRBV2 with TRBJ1-3, with 11 bases lining up with TRBD1. CDR3 length equals 16 residues. Germline assignment: CDR1 SNHLY and CDR2 FYNNEI. This chain's CDR3 is CASSGTSGTGGNTICF. Written as DNA, the CDR3 is TGTGCCAGCAGCGGCACCTCCGGGACAGGGGGAAACACCATATGTTTT.

The J gene is TRBJ2-1, the V gene TRBV20-1; no clear D gene. The CDR3 contains 11 residues. Germline loops: CDR1 DFQATT, CDR2 SNEGSKA (reference sequence). Between the trimmed V and J ends, which lost 3 bases and 10 bases, there was a span of 10 bases. The CDR3 loop reads CSARLNYEQFF. As DNA, the CDR3 is TGCAGTGCTAGGCTTAACTACGAGCAGTTCTTC.

V is TRBV2 and J is TRBJ1-4; 10 nucleotides line up with TRBD1. The V gene's germline CDR1 is SNHLY and CDR2 FYNNEI. The CDR3 contains 14 residues. Trimming at V came to 6 bases and at J to 8 bases, leaving 6 bases not matched to a gene. Written as DNA, the CDR3 is TGTGCCAGCAGCGGACAGGGGGTAGGAGAAAAACTGTTTTTT. Protein: CASSGQGVGEKLFF.

This clone occurred once. The gene calls are TRBV18 and TRBJ2-5; D gene uncertain. The CDR3 extends over 14 amino acids. The V and J ends lost 3 bases and 3 bases respectively, with 11 bases between them. The germline V gene encodes CDR1 KGHSH and CDR2 LQKENI. The chain's CDR3 is CASSPLAVKETQYF. As DNA, the CDR3 is TGTGCCAGCTCACCGCTGGCGGTAAAAGAGACCCAGTACTTC.

The chain carries TRBV2 and TRBJ2-1; 12 nucleotides match TRBD2. This CDR3 has 14 residues. Germline V CDR1 and CDR2: SNHLY, FYNNEI. V lost 8 bases to trimming and J lost 4 bases; unmatched junction nucleotides: 3. The CDR3 protein is CASYGLAGYNEQFF. In DNA form, the CDR3 reads TGTGCCAGCTATGGACTAGCGGGGTACAATGAGCAGTTCTTC.

This chain connects TRBV2 to TRBJ2-7; weak D call: TRBD2 (5 bases). This CDR3 is built from 12 residues. V was cut by 9 bases and J by 6 bases, with 15 bases left in between. In germline, CDR1 is SNHLY, CDR2 FYNNEI. CDR3 bases: TGTGCCAGTGTCGGGGAATGGGGCGAGCAGTACTTC. This gives the protein CASVGEWGEQYF.

The chain uses TRBV6-6 and TRBJ2-2, with a tentative D call TRBD2 (6 bases). The germline CDR1 and CDR2 sequences are MNHNY and SVGAGI (reference sequence). The ends were cut back, 6 bases at V and 4 bases at J, with 12 bases in the middle. The CDR3 loop spans 14 amino acids. The CDR3, as DNA: TGTGCCAGCAGGTGGAGGGAGGTCACCGGGGAGCTGTTTTTT. This translates into CASRWREVTGELFF.

J is TRBJ2-1 and V is TRBV19; D remains unclear. The V end lost 6 bases, the J end lost 0 bases, and 9 bases lay between the germline ends. Germline CDR1 is LNHDA and CDR2 is SQIVND (reference sequence). CDR3 length: 14 amino acids. The CDR3 sequence: CASSNQLSYNEQFF. The CDR3 DNA is TGTGCCAGTAGCAATCAGCTCTCCTACAATGAGCAGTTCTTC.

The chain has TRBV7-2 and TRBJ2-4; TRBD1 might be the D (5 bases). In germline, CDR1 is SGHTA, CDR2 FQGNSA. The CDR3 has 16 residues. With 1 base removed from V and 1 base from J, the gap between germline ends came to 11 bases. CDR3 sequence reads: CASSLGQGTAKNIQYF. CDR3 nucleotides: TGTGCCAGCAGCTTAGGGCAGGGAACGGCCAAAAACATTCAGTACTTC.